The rows below give T cell receptor beta chains drawn from one sample of a study of OX40 agonist ivuxolimab in advanced cancers. The data were produced by immunoSEQ multiplex PCR, yet TCRdb's version contains in-frame clones alone and is incomplete. The sample yields about 38,000 clones, around 89% seen once. Specimen: CD4+ or CD8+ T cells sorted from blood, collected in a trial of the OX40 agonist ivuxolimab. All receptors come from an adult with an advanced solid tumor such as melanoma, head and neck, liver or kidney cancer. The CDR3 runs from the conserved cysteine through the conserved F or W. D genes are given only for firm matches. Not every row has a clone size; where given, it reads once, few, many or a size class.

v_call	d_call	j_call	clone_size	cdr3_nt	cdr3_aa
TRBV4-3	NA	TRBJ2-3	NA	TGCGCCAGCAGCCAAGATTGGGACGGCACAGATACGCAGTATTTT	CASSQDWDGTDTQYF
TRBV7-9	NA	TRBJ1-1	NA	TGTGCCAGCAGCGGAGGGGAGCATAGTAGGAACACTGAAGCTTTCTTT	CASSGGEHSRNTEAFF
TRBV7-6	NA	TRBJ2-7	NA	TGTGCCAGCAGCCCCGGTAAGGGCGGCTCAAACTACGAGCAGTACTTC	CASSPGKGGSNYEQYF
TRBV18	NA	TRBJ2-7	many	TGTGCCAGCTCACCGGGGTCCCCCTACGAGCAGTACTTC	CASSPGSPYEQYF
TRBV27	TRBD2	TRBJ2-5	NA	TGTGCCAGCAGGCCCTTCGGGGGGGGAGAGGAGACCCAGTACTTC	CASRPFGGGEETQYF
TRBV19	NA	TRBJ2-7	NA	TGTGCCAGTACTAAGACCAGGGAAACGGTTTACGAGCAGTACTTC	CASTKTRETVYEQYF
TRBV2	TRBD2	TRBJ2-3	NA	TGTGCCAGCGGATCGCGGGGGGAGGCAGATACGCAGTATTTT	CASGSRGEADTQYF
TRBV7-6	NA	TRBJ2-2	NA	TGTGCCAGCAGCTTAGGGAGGGACATTTTGAACACCGGGGAGCTGTTTTTT	CASSLGRDILNTGELFF
TRBV9	NA	TRBJ2-7	NA	TGTGCCAGCAGCCCCGGACTCAACCCCTACGAGCAGTACTTC	CASSPGLNPYEQYF
TRBV9	NA	TRBJ2-5	NA	TGTGCCAGCAGCGTAGGTGGGGCAGTCCAAGAGACCCAGTACTTC	CASSVGGAVQETQYF
TRBV28	NA	TRBJ1-5	NA	TGTGCCAGCAGTTTCAGGGGACGGGGTCAGCCCCAGCATTTT	CASSFRGRGQPQHF
TRBV28	TRBD1	TRBJ1-6	NA	TGTGCCAGCAGCTCCGGGACAGGTGGGTCACCCCTCCACTTT	CASSSGTGGSPLHF
TRBV7-9	NA	TRBJ2-7	NA	TGTGCCAGCAGTCCCCCTCGGGATTTCTCCTACGAGCAGTACTTC	CASSPPRDFSYEQYF
TRBV13	NA	TRBJ2-1	NA	TGTGCCAGCAGCCCCGACGGGGGGCAGGTCTACAATGAGCAGTTCTTC	CASSPDGGQVYNEQFF
TRBV28	NA	TRBJ1-4	NA	TGTGCCAGCAGTTTCCGGTACTCTAATGAAAAACTGTTTTTT	CASSFRYSNEKLFF
TRBV15	NA	TRBJ2-5	NA	TGTGCCACCAGCAGAGTGGGGGGCCGAGAGACCCAGTACTTC	CATSRVGGRETQYF
TRBV6-6	NA	TRBJ1-3	NA	TGTGCCAGCGGGACACGCTCTGGAAACACCATATATTTT	CASGTRSGNTIYF
TRBV28	TRBD1	TRBJ1-2	NA	TGTGCCAGCAGGGAACCGGGACAGGGTAGGGATGGCTACACCTTC	CASREPGQGRDGYTF
TRBV28	TRBD1	TRBJ2-5	once	TGTGCCAGCAGAGGGACAGGGAGCGAGACCCAGTACTTC	CASRGTGSETQYF
TRBV9	NA	TRBJ2-3	NA	TGTGCCAGCAGCGTTCGCGGGGATTACACAGATACGCAGTATTTT	CASSVRGDYTDTQYF
TRBV28	NA	TRBJ1-2	NA	TGTGCCAGCAGTTTAGTGGGAGCAGATGGCTACACCTTC	CASSLVGADGYTF
TRBV9	NA	TRBJ1-1	NA	TGTGCCAGCAGCGTAGGGTGGAACACTGAAGCTTTCTTT	CASSVGWNTEAFF
TRBV7-6	TRBD1	TRBJ2-5	NA	TGTGCCAGCAGCCGAGACAGGGAGGAGACCCAGTACTTC	CASSRDREETQYF
TRBV7-9	TRBD1	TRBJ1-2	NA	TGTGCCAGCAGCCTGGGACAGTACTATGGCTACACCTTC	CASSLGQYYGYTF
TRBV11-3	NA	TRBJ2-1	NA	TGTGCCAGCAGCTTAAACGACGGACTTGAGCAGTTCTTC	CASSLNDGLEQFF
TRBV27	TRBD1	TRBJ2-1	NA	TGTGCCAGCAGTTTAGGGCCAGGGGGCTTAAAGAATGAGCAGTTCTTC	CASSLGPGGLKNEQFF
TRBV6-5	TRBD2	TRBJ2-1	NA	TGTGCCAGCAGCCTACTAGCGGGAGGCGGCAATGAGCAGTTCTTC	CASSLLAGGGNEQFF
TRBV28	TRBD2	TRBJ2-1	NA	TGTGCCAGCAGTTTCAGCCTAGCGGGGGTTTACAATGAGCAGTTCTTC	CASSFSLAGVYNEQFF
TRBV7-9	NA	TRBJ1-4	NA	TGTGCCAGCAGCCCAGTCCAGGGACTGGAGGAAAAACTGTTTTTT	CASSPVQGLEEKLFF
TRBV6-5	NA	TRBJ1-1	NA	TGTGCCAGCAGTCCAGGGGACACTGAAGCTTTCTTT	CASSPGDTEAFF
TRBV4-1	NA	TRBJ1-1	NA	TGCGCCAGCAGCCAAGACAACAGCCTGGACACTGAAGCTTTCTTT	CASSQDNSLDTEAFF
TRBV30	NA	TRBJ2-7	NA	TGTGCCTGGACCCGGGACACCTACGAGCAGTACTTC	CAWTRDTYEQYF
TRBV28	NA	TRBJ2-7	NA	TGTGCCAGCAGTTTCCTACCTGGGAGAAGCTACGAGCAGTACTTC	CASSFLPGRSYEQYF
TRBV19	TRBD2	TRBJ2-3	NA	TGTGCCAGTAACCCAAGCGGGGGGGCCATAGATACGCAGTATTTT	CASNPSGGAIDTQYF
TRBV30	NA	TRBJ2-7	NA	TGTGCCTGGAGTGTCATGGGACCCTACGAGCAGTACTTC	CAWSVMGPYEQYF
TRBV4-3	NA	TRBJ1-3	NA	TGCGCCAGCAGCCAAGATGCCAGCTCTGGAAACACCATATATTTT	CASSQDASSGNTIYF
TRBV6-6	TRBD1	TRBJ1-1	NA	TGTGCCAGCATAGAGGACAGGGTGAACACTGAAGCTTTCTTT	CASIEDRVNTEAFF
TRBV7-3	TRBD1	TRBJ1-6	NA	TGTGCCAGCAGCCCCCGGAGGGGGCACCTGAGCTCCTATAATTCACCCCTCCACTTT	CASSPRRGHLSSYNSPLHF
TRBV9	TRBD2	TRBJ2-7	NA	TGTGCCAGCAGCAAAACTAGCGGGGGATCCTACGAGCAGTACTTC	CASSKTSGGSYEQYF
TRBV28	TRBD1	TRBJ1-6	NA	TGTGCCAGCAGTTCCGGACAGGGGAGGACACCCCTCCACTTT	CASSSGQGRTPLHF
TRBV10-2	TRBD1	TRBJ1-1	NA	TGCGCCACCAGGGGGGGGGACACTGAAGCTTTCTTT	CATRGGDTEAFF
TRBV6-5	NA	TRBJ1-4	NA	TGTGCCAGCAGTTTGTATGCAGGGGACGTCAATGAAAAACTGTTTTTT	CASSLYAGDVNEKLFF
TRBV18	NA	TRBJ2-7	NA	TGTGCCAGCTCCCCAGGGGTTGCCGAGCAGTACTTC	CASSPGVAEQYF
TRBV4-3	NA	TRBJ1-4	NA	TGCGCCAGCAGCCAACCCCCAGGGTCGGTGAATGAAAAACTGTTTTTT	CASSQPPGSVNEKLFF
TRBV4-3	NA	TRBJ2-1	once	TGCGCCAGCAGCCTCGACAGTAGCTCCTACAATGAGCAGTTCTTC	CASSLDSSSYNEQFF
TRBV5-6	NA	TRBJ2-7	NA	TGTGCCAGCAGCGAGGACAGATTCTACGAGCAGTACTTC	CASSEDRFYEQYF
TRBV4-1	NA	TRBJ2-7	NA	TGCGCCAGCAGCCAAGAAAGAGCACAGCGGTCGTGGGAGCAGTACTTC	CASSQERAQRSWEQYF
TRBV11-1	NA	TRBJ2-2	NA	TGTGCCAGCAGCTTAACAGGCCCGACCGGGGAGCTGTTTTTT	CASSLTGPTGELFF
TRBV12-5	NA	TRBJ2-7	NA	TGTGCTAGTGGTTTGGACGGTCAAAACGAGCAGTACTTC	CASGLDGQNEQYF
TRBV6-5	NA	TRBJ2-7	once	TGTGCCAGCAGCCTCAATCCCAGGGTCTACGAGCAGTACTTC	CASSLNPRVYEQYF
TRBV9	TRBD1	TRBJ1-6	NA	TGTGCCAGCAGCCCAGGACAGGGAATAAGTTCACCCCTCCACTTT	CASSPGQGISSPLHF
TRBV6-1	NA	TRBJ2-7	NA	TGTGCCAGCAGTGAAGGGACGGGACCACTGGGGGAGCAGTACTTC	CASSEGTGPLGEQYF
TRBV28	NA	TRBJ1-1	NA	TGTGCCAGCGGGGCCTCCACTGAAGCTTTCTTT	CASGASTEAFF
TRBV29-1	NA	TRBJ2-1	NA	TGCAGCGTTGATGTCAGTGGCGAGCAGTTCTTC	CSVDVSGEQFF
TRBV28	NA	TRBJ2-5	NA	TGTGCCAGCAGTTCGAGACTATCCGGGGAGACCCAGTACTTC	CASSSRLSGETQYF
TRBV10-3	NA	TRBJ2-1	NA	TGTGCCATCAGTGAGGGGACTCTGCAGTTCTTC	CAISEGTLQFF